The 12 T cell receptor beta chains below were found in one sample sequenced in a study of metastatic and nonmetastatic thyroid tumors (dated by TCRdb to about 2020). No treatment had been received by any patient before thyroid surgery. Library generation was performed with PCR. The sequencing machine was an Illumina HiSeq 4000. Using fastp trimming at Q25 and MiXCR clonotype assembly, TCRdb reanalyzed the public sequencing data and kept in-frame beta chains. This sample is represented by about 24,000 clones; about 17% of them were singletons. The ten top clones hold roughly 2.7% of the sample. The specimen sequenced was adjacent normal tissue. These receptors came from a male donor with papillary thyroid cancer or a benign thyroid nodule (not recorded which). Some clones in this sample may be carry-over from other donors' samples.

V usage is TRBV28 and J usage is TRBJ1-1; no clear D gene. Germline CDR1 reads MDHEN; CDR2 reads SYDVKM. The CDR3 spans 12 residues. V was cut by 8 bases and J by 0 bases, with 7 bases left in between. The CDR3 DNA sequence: TGTGCCAGCTTACGTATGAACACTGAAGCTTTCTTT. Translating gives CASLRMNTEAFF.

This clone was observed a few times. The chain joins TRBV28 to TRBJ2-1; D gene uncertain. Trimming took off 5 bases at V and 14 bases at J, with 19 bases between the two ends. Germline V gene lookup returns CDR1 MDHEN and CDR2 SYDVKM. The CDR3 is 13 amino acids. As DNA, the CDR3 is TGTGCCAGCAGTACTCTCAGCAGTTATAATAAGTTCTTC. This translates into CASSTLSSYNKFF. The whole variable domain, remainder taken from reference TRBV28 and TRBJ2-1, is DVKVTQSSRYLVKRTGEKVFLECVQDMDHENMFWYRQDPGLGLRLIYFSYDVKMKEKGDIPEGYSVSREKKERFSLILESASTNQTSMYLCASSTLSSYNKFFGPGTRLTVL.

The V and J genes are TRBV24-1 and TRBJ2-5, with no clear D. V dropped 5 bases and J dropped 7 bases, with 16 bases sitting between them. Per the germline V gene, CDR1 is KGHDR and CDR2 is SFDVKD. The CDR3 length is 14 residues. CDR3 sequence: CATSALVTPATQYF. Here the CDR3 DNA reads TGTGCCACCAGTGCCCTCGTTACCCCGGCGACCCAGTACTTC.

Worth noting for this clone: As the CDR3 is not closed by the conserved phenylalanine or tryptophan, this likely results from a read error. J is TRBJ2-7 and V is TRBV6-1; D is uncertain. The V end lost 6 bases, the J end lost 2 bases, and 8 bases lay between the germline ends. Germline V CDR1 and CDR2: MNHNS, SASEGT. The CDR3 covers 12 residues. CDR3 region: CASSPGTYEQYA. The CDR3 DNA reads TGTGCCAGCAGCCCAGGCACCTACGAGCAGTACGCC.

CDR3 sequence reads: CATSRTDRGGQGQHF. The CDR3 DNA is TGTGCCACCAGCAGAACCGACAGGGGAGGTCAGGGGCAGCATTTT. The V gene is TRBV15, the J gene TRBJ1-5; TRBD1 aligns across 8 bases. Germline V CDR1 and CDR2: LNHNV, YYDKDF (reference sequence). Trimming removed 2 bases from V and 13 bases from J; junction bases left unmatched: 13. CDR3 length equals 15 residues.

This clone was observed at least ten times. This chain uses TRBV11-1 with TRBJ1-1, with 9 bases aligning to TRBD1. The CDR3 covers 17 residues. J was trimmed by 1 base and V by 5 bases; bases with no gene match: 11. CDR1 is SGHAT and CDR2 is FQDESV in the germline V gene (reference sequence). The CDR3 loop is CASSPTWDRAANTEAFF. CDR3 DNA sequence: TGTGCCAGCAGCCCAACGTGGGACAGGGCTGCGAACACTGAAGCTTTCTTT.

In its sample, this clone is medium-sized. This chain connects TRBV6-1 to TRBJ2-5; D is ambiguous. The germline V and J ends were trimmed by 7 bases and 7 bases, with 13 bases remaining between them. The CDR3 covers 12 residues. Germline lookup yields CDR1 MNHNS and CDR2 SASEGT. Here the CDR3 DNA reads TGTGCCAGCACTAACACTCAACGGACCCAGTACTTC. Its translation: CASTNTQRTQYF.

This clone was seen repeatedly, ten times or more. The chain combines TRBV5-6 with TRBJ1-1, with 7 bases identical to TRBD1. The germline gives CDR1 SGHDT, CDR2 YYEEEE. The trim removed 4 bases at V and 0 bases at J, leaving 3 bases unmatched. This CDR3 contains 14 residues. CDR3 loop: CASSETGVNTEAFF. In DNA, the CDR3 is TGTGCCAGCAGCGAAACAGGGGTGAACACTGAAGCTTTCTTT.

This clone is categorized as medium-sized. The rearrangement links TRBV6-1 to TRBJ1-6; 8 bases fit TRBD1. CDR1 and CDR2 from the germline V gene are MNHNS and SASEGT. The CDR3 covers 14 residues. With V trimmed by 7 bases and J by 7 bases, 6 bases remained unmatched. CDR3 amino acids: CASTQDRDNSPLHF. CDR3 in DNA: TGTGCCAGCACCCAGGACAGGGACAATTCACCCCTCCACTTT.

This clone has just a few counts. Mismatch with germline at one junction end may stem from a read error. This chain's CDR3 is CASSPLVTAYQETQYF. CDR3 in DNA: TGTGCCAGCAGTCCTCTCGTGACAGCGTACCAAGAGACACAGTACTTC. J is TRBJ2-5 and V is TRBV28; a possible D gene is TRBD1 (5 bases). The CDR3 runs to 16 residues. Germline V gives CDR1 MDHEN, CDR2 SYDVKM. The whole variable domain, filled in from reference TRBV28 and TRBJ2-5, reads DVKVTQSSRYLVKRTGEKVFLECVQDMDHENMFWYRQDPGLGLRLIYFSYDVKMKEKGDIPEGYSVSREKKERFSLILESASTNQTSMYLCASSPLVTAYQETQYFGPGTRLLVL.

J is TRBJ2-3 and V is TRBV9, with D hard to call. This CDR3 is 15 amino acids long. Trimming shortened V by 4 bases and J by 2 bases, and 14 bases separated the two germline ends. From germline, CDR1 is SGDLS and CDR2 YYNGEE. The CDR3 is CASSPTVLPTDTQYF. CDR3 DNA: TGTGCCAGCAGCCCAACAGTCCTTCCCACAGATACGCAGTATTTT.

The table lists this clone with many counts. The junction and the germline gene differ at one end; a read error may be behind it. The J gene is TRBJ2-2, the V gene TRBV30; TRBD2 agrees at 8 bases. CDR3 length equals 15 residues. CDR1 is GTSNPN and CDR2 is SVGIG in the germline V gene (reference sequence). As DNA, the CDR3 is TGTGCCTGGAGTATCGGGGGGGCCGGAGGCGGGGAGCTGTTGTTT. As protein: CAWSIGGAGGGELLF.